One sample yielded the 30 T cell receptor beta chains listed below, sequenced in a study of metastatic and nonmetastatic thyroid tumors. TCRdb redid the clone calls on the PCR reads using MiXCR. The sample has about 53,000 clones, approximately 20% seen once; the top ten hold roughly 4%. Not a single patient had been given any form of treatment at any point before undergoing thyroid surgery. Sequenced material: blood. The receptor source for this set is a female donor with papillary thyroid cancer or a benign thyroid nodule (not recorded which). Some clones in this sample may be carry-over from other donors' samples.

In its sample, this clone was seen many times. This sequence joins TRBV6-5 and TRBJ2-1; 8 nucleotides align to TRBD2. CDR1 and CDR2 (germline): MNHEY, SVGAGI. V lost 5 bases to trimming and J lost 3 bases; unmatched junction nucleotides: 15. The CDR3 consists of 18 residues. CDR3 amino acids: CASSNPPGSGSNYNEQFF. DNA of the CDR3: TGTGCCAGCAGTAACCCTCCGGGCAGCGGGAGCAACTACAATGAGCAGTTCTTC.

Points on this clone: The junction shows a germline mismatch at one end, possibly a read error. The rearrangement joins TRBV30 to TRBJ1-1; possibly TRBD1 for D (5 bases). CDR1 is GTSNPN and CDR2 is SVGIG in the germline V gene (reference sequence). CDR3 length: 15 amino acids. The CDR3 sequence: CAWSFPPGAGTEALF. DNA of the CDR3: TGTGCCTGGAGTTTCCCTCCGGGCGCTGGGACTGAAGCTCTCTTT. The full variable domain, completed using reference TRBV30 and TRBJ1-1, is SQTIHQWPATLVQPVGSPLSLECTVEGTSNPNLYWYRQAAGRGLQLLFYSVGIGQISSEVPQNLSASRPQDRQFILSSKKLLLSDSGFYLCAWSFPPGAGTEALFGQGTRLTVV.

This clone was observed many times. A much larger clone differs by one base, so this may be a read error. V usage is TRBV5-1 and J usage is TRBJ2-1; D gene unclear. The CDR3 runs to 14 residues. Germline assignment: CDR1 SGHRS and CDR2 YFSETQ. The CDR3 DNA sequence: TGCGCCAGCAGCACTCTAAGCTCCTACGATGAGCAGTTCTTC. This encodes CASSTLSSYDEQFF.

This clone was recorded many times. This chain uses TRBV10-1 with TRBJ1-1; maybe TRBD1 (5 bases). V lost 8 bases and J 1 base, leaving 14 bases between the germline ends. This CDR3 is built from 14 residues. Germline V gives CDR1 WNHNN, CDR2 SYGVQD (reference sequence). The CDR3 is CASRWGTSNTEAFF. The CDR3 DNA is TGCGCCAGCCGGTGGGGCACCTCGAACACTGAAGCTTTCTTT.

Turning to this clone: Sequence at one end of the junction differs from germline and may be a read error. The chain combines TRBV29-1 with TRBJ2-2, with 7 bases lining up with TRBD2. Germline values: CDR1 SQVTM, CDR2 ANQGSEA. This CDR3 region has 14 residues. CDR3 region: CSVEGQGETREVFF. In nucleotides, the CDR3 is TGCAGCGTTGAAGGCCAGGGAGAAACCCGGGAGGTGTTTTTT.

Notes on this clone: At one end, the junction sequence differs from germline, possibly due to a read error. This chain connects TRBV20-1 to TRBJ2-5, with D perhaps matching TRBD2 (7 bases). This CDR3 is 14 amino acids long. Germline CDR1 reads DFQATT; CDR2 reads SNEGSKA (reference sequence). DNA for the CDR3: TGCAGTGTTAGAGTCCCGGGGGGCATGGAGACCCAGTACTTC. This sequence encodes CSVRVPGGMETQYF.

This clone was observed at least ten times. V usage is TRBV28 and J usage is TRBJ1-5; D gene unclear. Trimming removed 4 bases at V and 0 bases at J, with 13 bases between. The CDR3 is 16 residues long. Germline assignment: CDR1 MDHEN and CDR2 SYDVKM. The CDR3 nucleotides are TGTGCCAGCAGTTCAGACTCTTTGGTTAGCAATCAGCCCCAGCATTTT. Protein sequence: CASSSDSLVSNQPQHF.

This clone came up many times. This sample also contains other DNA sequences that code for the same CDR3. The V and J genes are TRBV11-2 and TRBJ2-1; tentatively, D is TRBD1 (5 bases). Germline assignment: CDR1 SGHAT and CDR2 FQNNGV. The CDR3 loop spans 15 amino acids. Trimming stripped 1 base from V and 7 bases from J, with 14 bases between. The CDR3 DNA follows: TGTGCCAGCAGCTTAGTAGGGGTGGGGCGGAATGAGCAGTTCTTC. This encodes CASSLVGVGRNEQFF.

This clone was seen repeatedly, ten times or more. The CDR3 reads CASSDSLDQPQHF. In DNA form, the CDR3 reads TGTGCCAGCTCAGACAGCTTGGATCAGCCCCAGCATTTT. The chain employs TRBV18 and TRBJ1-5; possibly TRBD1 for D (5 bases). Germline V CDR1 and CDR2: KGHSH, LQKENI. This CDR3 contains 13 residues. V dropped 5 bases and J dropped 5 bases, with 10 bases sitting between them.

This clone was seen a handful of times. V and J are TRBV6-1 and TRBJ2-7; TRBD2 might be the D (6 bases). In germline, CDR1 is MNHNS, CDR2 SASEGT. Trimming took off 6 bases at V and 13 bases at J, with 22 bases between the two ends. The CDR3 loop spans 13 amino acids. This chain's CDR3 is CASRPILDYERYF. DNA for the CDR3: TGTGCCAGCAGGCCGATCCTGGACTACGAGCGATACTTC.

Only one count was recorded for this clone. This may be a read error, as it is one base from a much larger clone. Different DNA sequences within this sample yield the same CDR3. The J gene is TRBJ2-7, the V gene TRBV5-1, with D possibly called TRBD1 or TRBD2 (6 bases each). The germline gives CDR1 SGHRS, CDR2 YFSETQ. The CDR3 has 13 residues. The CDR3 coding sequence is TGCGCCAGCAGCTTGATGGGGGGCGGGGAGCAGCACTTC. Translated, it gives CASSLMGGGEQHF.

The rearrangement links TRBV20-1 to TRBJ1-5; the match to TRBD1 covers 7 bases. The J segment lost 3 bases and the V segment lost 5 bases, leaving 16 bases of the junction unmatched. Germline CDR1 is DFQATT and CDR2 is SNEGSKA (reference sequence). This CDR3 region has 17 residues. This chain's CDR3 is CSAGRTGGGIINQPQHF. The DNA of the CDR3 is TGCAGTGCTGGAAGGACAGGCGGCGGTATTATCAATCAGCCCCAGCATTTT.

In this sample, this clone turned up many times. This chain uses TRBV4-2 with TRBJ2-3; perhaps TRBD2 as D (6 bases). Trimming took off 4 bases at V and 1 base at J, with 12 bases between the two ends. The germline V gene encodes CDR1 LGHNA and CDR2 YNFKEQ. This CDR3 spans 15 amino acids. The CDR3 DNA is TGTGCCAGCAGCCTCACCGGGACTCGCACAGATACGCAGTATTTT. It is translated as CASSLTGTRTDTQYF.

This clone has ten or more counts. The CDR3 region is CASSPQSGRGEKLFF. Here the CDR3 DNA reads TGTGCCAGTAGTCCCCAGAGCGGACGTGGGGAAAAACTGTTTTTT. The V gene is TRBV19, the J gene TRBJ1-4; D gene ambiguous. V gave up 5 bases and J gave up 8 bases, with 18 bases separating them. The CDR3 is 15 amino acids. CDR1 and CDR2 from the germline V gene are LNHDA and SQIVND (reference sequence). The full variable domain, completed using reference TRBV19 and TRBJ1-4, is DGGITQSPKYLFRKEGQNVTLSCEQNLNHDAMYWYRQDPGQGLRLIYYSQIVNDFQKGDIAEGYSVSREKKESFPLTVTSAQKNPTAFYLCASSPQSGRGEKLFFGSGTQLSVL.

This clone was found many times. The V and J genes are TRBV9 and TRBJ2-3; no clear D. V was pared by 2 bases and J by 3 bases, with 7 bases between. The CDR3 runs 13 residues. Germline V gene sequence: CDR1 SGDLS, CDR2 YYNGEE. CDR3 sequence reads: CASSVLETDTQYF. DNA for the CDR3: TGTGCCAGCAGCGTCCTGGAGACAGATACGCAGTATTTT. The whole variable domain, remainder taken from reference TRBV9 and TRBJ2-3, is DSGVTQTPKHLITATGQRVTLRCSPRSGDLSVYWYQQSLDQGLQFLIQYYNGEERAKGNILERFSAQQFPDLHSELNLSSLELGDSALYFCASSVLETDTQYFGPGTRLTVL.

CDR3 in amino acids: CASSWSGSRHEQYF. For the CDR3, the DNA is TGTGCCAGCAGTTGGAGCGGGTCCAGGCACGAGCAGTACTTC. This sequence joins TRBV6-1 and TRBJ2-7, with TRBD2 as a possible D gene (6 bases). The CDR3 is 14 residues long. V shed 5 bases and J shed 5 bases, with 16 bases lying between them. From germline, CDR1 is MNHNS and CDR2 SASEGT.

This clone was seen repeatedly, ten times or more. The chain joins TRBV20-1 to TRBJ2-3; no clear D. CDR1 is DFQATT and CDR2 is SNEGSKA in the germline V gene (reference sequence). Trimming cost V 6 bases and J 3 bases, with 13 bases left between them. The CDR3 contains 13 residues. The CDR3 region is CSAPRLGTDTQYF. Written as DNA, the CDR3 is TGCAGTGCCCCAAGGCTTGGTACAGATACGCAGTATTTT.

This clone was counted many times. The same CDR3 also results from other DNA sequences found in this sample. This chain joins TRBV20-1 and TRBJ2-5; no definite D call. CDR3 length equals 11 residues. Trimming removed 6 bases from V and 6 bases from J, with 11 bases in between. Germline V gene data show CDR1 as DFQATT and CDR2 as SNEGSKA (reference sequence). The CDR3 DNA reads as TGCAGTGCCGGATCTCCGAAGACCCAGTACTTC. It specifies CSAGSPKTQYF.

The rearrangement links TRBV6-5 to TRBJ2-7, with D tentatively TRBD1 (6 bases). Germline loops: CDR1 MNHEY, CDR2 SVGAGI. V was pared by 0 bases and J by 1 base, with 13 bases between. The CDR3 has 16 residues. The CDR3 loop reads CASSYSQGSFSYEQYF. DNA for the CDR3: TGTGCCAGCAGTTACTCCCAGGGGTCTTTTTCCTACGAGCAGTACTTC.

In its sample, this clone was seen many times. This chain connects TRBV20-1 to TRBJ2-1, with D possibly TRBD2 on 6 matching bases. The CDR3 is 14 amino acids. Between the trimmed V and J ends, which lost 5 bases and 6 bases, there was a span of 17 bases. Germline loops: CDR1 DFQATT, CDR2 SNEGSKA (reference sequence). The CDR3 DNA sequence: TGCAGTGCTCTCGAACCGGGACTTCCCAATGAGCAGTTCTTC. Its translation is CSALEPGLPNEQFF.

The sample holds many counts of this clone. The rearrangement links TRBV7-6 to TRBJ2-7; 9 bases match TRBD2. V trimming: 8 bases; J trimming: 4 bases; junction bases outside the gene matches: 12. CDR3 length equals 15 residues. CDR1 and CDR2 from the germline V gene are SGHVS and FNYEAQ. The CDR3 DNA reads TGTGCCAGCGCTTTCTCGGGCGGGAGGGAATACGAGCAGTACTTC. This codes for CASAFSGGREYEQYF. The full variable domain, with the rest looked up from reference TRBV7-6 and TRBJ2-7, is GAGVSQSPRYKVTKRGQDVALRCDPISGHVSLYWYRQALGQGPEFLTYFNYEAQQDKSGLPNDRFSAERPEGSISTLTIQRTEQRDSAMYRCASAFSGGREYEQYFGPGTRLTVT.

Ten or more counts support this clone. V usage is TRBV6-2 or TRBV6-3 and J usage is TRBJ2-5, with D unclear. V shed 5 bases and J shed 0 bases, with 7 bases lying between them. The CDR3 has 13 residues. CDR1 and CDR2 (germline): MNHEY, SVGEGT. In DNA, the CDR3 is TGTGCCAGCAGTCTCCCTAACCAAGAGACCCAGTACTTC. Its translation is CASSLPNQETQYF.

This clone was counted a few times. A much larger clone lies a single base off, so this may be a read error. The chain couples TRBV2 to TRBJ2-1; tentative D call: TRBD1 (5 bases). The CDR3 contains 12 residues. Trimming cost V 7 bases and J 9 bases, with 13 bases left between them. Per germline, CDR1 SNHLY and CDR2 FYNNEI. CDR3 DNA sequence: TGTGCCAGCATGAAGGGGTATAGTGAGCAGTTCTTC. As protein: CASMKGYSEQFF.

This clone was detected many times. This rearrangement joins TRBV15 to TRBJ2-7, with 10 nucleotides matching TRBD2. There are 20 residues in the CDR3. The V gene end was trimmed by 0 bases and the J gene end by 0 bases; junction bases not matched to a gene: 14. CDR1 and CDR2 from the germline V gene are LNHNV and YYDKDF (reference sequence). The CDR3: CATSRDISGRALILSYEQYF. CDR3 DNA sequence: TGTGCCACCAGCAGAGATATAAGCGGGAGGGCCCTTATACTCTCCTACGAGCAGTACTTC.

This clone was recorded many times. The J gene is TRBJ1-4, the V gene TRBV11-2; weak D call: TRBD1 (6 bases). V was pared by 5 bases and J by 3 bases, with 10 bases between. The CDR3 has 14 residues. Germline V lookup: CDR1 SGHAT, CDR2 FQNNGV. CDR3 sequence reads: CASSEGGSNEKLFF. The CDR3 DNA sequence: TGTGCCAGCAGCGAGGGGGGGTCTAATGAAAAACTGTTTTTT.

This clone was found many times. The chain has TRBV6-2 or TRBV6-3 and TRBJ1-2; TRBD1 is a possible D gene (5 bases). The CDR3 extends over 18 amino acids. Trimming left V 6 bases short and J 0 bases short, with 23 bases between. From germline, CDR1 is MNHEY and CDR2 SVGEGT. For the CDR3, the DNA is TGTGCCAGCAGGACCGAACGGGACGGAAATACCCCTAACTATGGCTACACCTTC. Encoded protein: CASRTERDGNTPNYGYTF.

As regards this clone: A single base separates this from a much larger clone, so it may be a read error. The CDR3 sequence: CASTPGQGGARELFF. The CDR3 DNA reads as TGTGCCAGTACCCCCGGACAGGGGGGCGCCCGGGAGCTGTTTTTT. The chain carries TRBV19 and TRBJ2-2; 10 positions match TRBD1. CDR1 is LNHDA and CDR2 is SQIVND in the germline V gene (reference sequence). V shed 7 bases and J 9 bases; nucleotides not matched to a gene: 11. The CDR3 is 15 residues long.

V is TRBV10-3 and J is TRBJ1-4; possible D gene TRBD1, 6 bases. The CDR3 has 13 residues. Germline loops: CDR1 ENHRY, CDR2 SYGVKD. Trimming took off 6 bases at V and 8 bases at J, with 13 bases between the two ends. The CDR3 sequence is CAIRGGTGEKLFF. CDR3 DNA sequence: TGTGCCATCAGAGGGGGAACGGGAGAAAAACTGTTTTTT.

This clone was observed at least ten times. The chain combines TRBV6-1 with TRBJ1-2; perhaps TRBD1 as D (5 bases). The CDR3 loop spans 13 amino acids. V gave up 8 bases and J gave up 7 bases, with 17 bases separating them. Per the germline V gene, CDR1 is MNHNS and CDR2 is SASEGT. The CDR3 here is CASAIGDGFGYTF. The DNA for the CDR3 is TGTGCCAGCGCGATAGGGGACGGATTTGGCTACACCTTC.

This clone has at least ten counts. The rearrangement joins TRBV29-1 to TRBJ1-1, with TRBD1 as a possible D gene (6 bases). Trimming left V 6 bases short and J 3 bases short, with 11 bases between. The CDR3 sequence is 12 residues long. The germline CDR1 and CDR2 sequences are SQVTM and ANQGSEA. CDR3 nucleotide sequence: TGCAGCGTCGGGACACGCGACACTGAAGCTTTCTTT. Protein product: CSVGTRDTEAFF.